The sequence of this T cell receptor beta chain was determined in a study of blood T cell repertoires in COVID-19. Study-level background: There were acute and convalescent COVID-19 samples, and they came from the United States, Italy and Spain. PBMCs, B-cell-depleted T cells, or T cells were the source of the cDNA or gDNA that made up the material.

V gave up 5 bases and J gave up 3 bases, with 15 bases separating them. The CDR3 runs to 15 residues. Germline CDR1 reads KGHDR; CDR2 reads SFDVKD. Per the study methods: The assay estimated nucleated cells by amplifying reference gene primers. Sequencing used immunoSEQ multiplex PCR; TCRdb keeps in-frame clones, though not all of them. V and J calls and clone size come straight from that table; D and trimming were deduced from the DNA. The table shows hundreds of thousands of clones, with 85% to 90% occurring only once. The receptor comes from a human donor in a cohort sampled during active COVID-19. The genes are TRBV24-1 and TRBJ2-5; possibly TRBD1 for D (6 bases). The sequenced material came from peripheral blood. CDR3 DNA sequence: TGTGCCACCAGTGCCCCCGGGACAATCAAAGAGACCCAGTACTTC. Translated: CATSAPGTIKETQYF.